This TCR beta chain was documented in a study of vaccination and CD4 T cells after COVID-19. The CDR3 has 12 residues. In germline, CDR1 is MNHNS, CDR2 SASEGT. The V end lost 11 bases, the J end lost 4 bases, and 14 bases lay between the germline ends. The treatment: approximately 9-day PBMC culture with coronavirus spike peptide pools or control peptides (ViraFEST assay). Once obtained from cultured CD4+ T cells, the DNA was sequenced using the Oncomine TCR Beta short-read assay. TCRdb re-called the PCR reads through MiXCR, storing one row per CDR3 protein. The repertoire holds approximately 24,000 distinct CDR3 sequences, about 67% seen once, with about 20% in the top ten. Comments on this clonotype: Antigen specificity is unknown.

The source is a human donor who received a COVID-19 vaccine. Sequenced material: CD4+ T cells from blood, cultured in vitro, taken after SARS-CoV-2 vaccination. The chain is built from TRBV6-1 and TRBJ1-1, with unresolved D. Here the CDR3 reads CAWGVLSTEAFF. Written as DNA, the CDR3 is TGTGCCTGGGGAGTCCTGAGCACTGAAGCTTTCTTT.